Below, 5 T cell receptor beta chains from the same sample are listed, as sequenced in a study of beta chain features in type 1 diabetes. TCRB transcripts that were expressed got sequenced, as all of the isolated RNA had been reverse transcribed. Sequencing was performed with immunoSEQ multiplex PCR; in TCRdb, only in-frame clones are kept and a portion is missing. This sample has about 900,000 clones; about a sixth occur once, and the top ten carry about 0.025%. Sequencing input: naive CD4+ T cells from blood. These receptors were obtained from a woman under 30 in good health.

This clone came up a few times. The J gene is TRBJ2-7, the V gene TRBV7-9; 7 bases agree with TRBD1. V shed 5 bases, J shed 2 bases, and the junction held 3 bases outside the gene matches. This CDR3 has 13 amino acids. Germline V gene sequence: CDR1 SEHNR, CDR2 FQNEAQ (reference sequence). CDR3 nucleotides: TGTGCCAGCAGCGTAACAGGGGCCTACGAGCAGTACTTC. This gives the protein CASSVTGAYEQYF.

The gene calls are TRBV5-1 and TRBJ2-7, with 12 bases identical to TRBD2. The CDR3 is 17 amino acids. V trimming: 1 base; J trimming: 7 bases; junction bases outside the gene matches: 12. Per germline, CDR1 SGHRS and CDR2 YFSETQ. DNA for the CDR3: TGCGCCAGCAGCTTGACTGGACTAGCGGGAAGCTTCTCGGAGCAGTACTTC. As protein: CASSLTGLAGSFSEQYF. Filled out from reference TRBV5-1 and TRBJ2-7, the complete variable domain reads KAGVTQTPRYLIKTRGQQVTLSCSPISGHRSVSWYQQTPGQGLQFLFEYFSETQRNKGNFPGRFSGRQFSNSRSEMNVSTLELGDSALYLCASSLTGLAGSFSEQYFGPGTRLTVT.

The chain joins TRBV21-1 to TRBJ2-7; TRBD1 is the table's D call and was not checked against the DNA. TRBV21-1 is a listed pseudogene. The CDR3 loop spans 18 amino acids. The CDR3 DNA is TGTGCCAGCAGCAAATGGGAGATACAGGGCGACTCTTCCTACGAGCAGTACTTC. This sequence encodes CASSKWEIQGDSSYEQYF.

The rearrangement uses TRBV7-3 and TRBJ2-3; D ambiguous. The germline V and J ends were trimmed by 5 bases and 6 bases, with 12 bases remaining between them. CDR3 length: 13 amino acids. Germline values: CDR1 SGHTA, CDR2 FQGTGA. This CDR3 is CASSRGSPDTQYF. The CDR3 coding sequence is TGTGCCAGCAGCCGTGGAAGTCCCGATACGCAGTATTTT.

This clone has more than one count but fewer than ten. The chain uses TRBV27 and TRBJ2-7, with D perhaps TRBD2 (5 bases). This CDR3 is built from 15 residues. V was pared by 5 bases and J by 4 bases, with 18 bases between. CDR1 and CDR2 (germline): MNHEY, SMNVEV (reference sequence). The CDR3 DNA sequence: TGTGCCAGCAGTCGACTCCCGGACGGGAATTACGAGCAGTACTTC. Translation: CASSRLPDGNYEQYF.